The 16 T cell receptor beta chains below come from one sample, sequenced in a study of tumor and adjacent non-tumor tissue in lung cancer. The library came from three nested PCR rounds adapted from ARM-PCR protocols. TCRdb called the multiplex PCR reads again in MiXCR, with one record for every CDR3 protein. The sample has over 100,000 distinct CDR3 sequences; around 75% are singletons. RNA was extracted from bulk tissue without any cell sorting. The sample was lung tumor tissue. The origin of the receptors is a woman aged 55-70 years with non-small cell lung cancer.

This clonotype was observed many times. The chain uses TRBV5-5 and TRBJ1-2; no definite D call. CDR3 length: 14 amino acids. Trimming took 2 bases from V and 4 from J, leaving 12 bases between them. In germline, CDR1 is SGHKS, CDR2 YYEKEE (reference sequence). The CDR3 DNA sequence: TGTGCCAGCAGCTTAACGGACGGCGTCTATGGCTACACCTTC. Residues: CASSLTDGVYGYTF.

Comments on this clonotype: One end of the junction does not line up with germline, which may come from a read error. This rearrangement joins TRBV20-1 to TRBJ1-2, with D perhaps matching TRBD1 (6 bases). The CDR3 runs 18 residues. Germline V gene data show CDR1 as DFQATT and CDR2 as SNEGSKA (reference sequence). The CDR3 reads CSALLIRDTQRIYYGYTF. The CDR3 DNA reads TGCAGTGCTTTACTTATCCGGGACACCCAAAGAATTTACTATGGCTACACTTTC.

The gene calls are TRBV11-2 and TRBJ1-1; D unresolved. Trimming took off 10 bases at V and 3 bases at J, with 18 bases between the two ends. CDR3 length: 14 amino acids. CDR1 SGHAT and CDR2 FQNNGV come from the germline V gene. The CDR3 protein is CANSLGVAYTEAFF. CDR3 in DNA: TGTGCCAATAGCTTAGGAGTGGCGTACACTGAAGCTTTCTTT.

A single count supports this clonotype. At one boundary the junction diverges from the germline segment, which might be a read error. This sequence joins TRBV10-2 and TRBJ2-5, with a weak D call TRBD2 (5 bases). Germline V CDR1 and CDR2: WSHSY, SAAADI. This CDR3 comprises 12 residues. The CDR3 DNA sequence: TGCGCCAGCAGTGACGCACGGCGGGCCCAGTATTTC. This sequence encodes CASSDARRAQYF.

As regards this clonotype: The CDR3 end shows no conserved phenylalanine or tryptophan, and so a read error is likely. It is unclear where the CDR3 begins or ends on the DNA, so no DNA is shown, and the CDR3 is as TCRdb lists it. The chain carries TRBV20-1 and TRBJ2-7. The CDR3 adds up to 14 amino acids, both ends counted. Germline lookup yields CDR1 DFQATT and CDR2 SNEGSKA (reference sequence). CDR3 residues: CSAPDGRGPHEQYL.

About this clonotype: The junction and the germline gene differ at one end; a read error may be behind it. The rearrangement links TRBV14 to TRBJ1-2; D is perhaps TRBD1 (5 bases). Germline lookup yields CDR1 SGHDN and CDR2 FVKESK. This CDR3 comprises 13 residues. DNA for the CDR3: TGTGCCACCAGCCACACCAGGGACGGGGCTAGCACCTTC. Translated, it gives CATSHTRDGASTF.

Judged by abundance, this clonotype is medium-sized. This chain uses TRBV20-1 with TRBJ2-6; D is perhaps TRBD2 (7 bases). V dropped 6 bases and J dropped 3 bases, with 9 bases sitting between them. Germline V lookup: CDR1 DFQATT, CDR2 SNEGSKA (reference sequence). The CDR3 spans 13 residues. CDR3 nucleotide sequence: TGCAGTGCGGGAGGGGGTGGGGCCAACGTCCTGACTTTC. Its protein product is CSAGGGGANVLTF.

About this clonotype itself: A junction end diverges from the germline sequence, so it may reflect a read error. This chain uses TRBV11-2 with TRBJ2-7; TRBD1 might be the D (6 bases). The germline CDR1 and CDR2 sequences are SGHAT and FQNNGV. This CDR3 spans 12 amino acids. CDR3 nucleotides: TGTGTCAGCAGCATGACAGGCTACGGGCAGTCCTTC. It is translated as CVSSMTGYGQSF.

This clonotype was observed many times. The J gene is TRBJ2-7, the V gene TRBV28; D may be TRBD2 (5 bases). With 4 bases removed from V and 3 bases from J, the gap between germline ends came to 10 bases. Germline CDR1 MDHEN, CDR2 SYDVKM. The CDR3 runs to 13 residues. CDR3 loop: CASSSGTSYEQYF. The DNA of the CDR3 is TGTGCCAGCAGTTCAGGAACTAGCTACGAGCAGTACTTC.

On this clonotype itself: At one end the junction does not follow the germline gene, possibly because of a read error. The CDR3: CASSLRQGTSYDQYF. The DNA of the CDR3 is TGTGCCAGCAGCTTGCGGCAGGGGACCTCATACGACCAGTACTTC. V gene TRBV11-3 combines with J gene TRBJ2-7; D possibly corresponds to TRBD1 (6 bases). Germline CDR1 SGHNT, CDR2 YENEEA. CDR3 length: 15 amino acids.

Remarks on this clonotype: The CDR3 does not end in the conserved phenylalanine or tryptophan, so this is likely a read error. The DNA is left out, because the CDR3 cannot be placed on it with certainty; the CDR3 is given as TCRdb lists it. The chain is built from TRBV6-2 or TRBV6-3 and TRBJ1-5; TRBD1 is taken as the D call from the table, unchecked against the DNA. The germline CDR1 and CDR2 sequences are MNHEY and SVGEGT. The CDR3 adds up to 13 amino acids, both ends counted. The CDR3 sequence: CASTPGERQPKHS.

Details on this clonotype: A clone one base away is much larger, so this may be a read error. In DNA, the CDR3 is TGTGCCAGCAGTTACCTAGTACCAGGCGATAGGCAGTTCTTC. Protein product: CASSYLVPGDRQFF. The rearrangement joins TRBV6-6 to TRBJ2-1; D gene uncertain. CDR1 is MNHNY, CDR2 SVGAGI, per germline (reference sequence). This CDR3 has 14 amino acids. V lost 2 bases to trimming and J lost 12 bases, with 17 bases between them.

As for this clonotype: At one boundary the junction diverges from the germline segment, which might be a read error. The chain carries TRBV7-3 and TRBJ2-1; possibly TRBD2 for D (6 bases). Germline CDR1 is SGHTA and CDR2 is FQGTGA. This CDR3 has 13 amino acids. The CDR3 sequence: CAISRDPAGEQFF. Here the CDR3 DNA reads TGTGCCATCAGCCGAGATCCTGCGGGGGAGCAGTTCTTC. The variable domain in full, completed from reference TRBV7-3 and TRBJ2-1, reads GAGVSQTPSNKVTEKGKYVELRCDPISGHTALYWYRQSLGQGPEFLIYFQGTGAADDSGLPNDRFFAVRPEGSVSTLKIQRTERGDSAVYLCAISRDPAGEQFFGPGTRLTVL.

As concerns this clonotype: One end of the junction is discordant with germline, which a read error may explain. J is TRBJ1-5 and V is TRBV11-2; D not certain. Germline assignment: CDR1 SGHAT and CDR2 FQNNGV. The CDR3 has 14 residues. CDR3 in amino acids: CASSLERARQPQHF. For the CDR3, the DNA is TGTGCCAGTAGCTTGGAACGCGCGAGGCAGCCCCAGCATTTT.

Note on this clonotype: One end of the junction does not line up with germline, which may come from a read error. The gene calls are TRBV11-2 and TRBJ2-7, with TRBD1 matching 7 bases. This CDR3 spans 14 amino acids. Germline V gene sequence: CDR1 SGHAT, CDR2 FQNNGV. DNA for the CDR3: TGTGCCAGCATCTTATCCACGGGGACAGCAGAGCAGTATTTC. Amino acids: CASILSTGTAEQYF.

As regards this clonotype: Relative to the germline gene, one junction end is altered; a read error may explain this. The V gene is TRBV12-3 or TRBV12-4, the J gene TRBJ2-1; possibly TRBD1 or TRBD2 for D (5 bases each). The CDR3 contains 14 residues. CDR3 protein: CTSSQGSAYNVQFF. The CDR3 DNA follows: TGTACCAGCAGCCAGGGTAGCGCCTACAATGTGCAGTTCTTC.